The sequence of this T cell receptor (beta chain) was determined in a study of cytomegalovirus exposure and HLA in healthy donors. PCR employed 60 Vbeta and 13 Jbeta primers. Assay: immunoSEQ multiplex PCR; the TCRdb copy retains only in-frame clones and omits some. The sample includes 120,000 or so clones, roughly 76% seen only once; the top ten take about 3.3%. The V and J ends lost 3 bases and 7 bases, in that order; junction bases with no gene match: 15. Germline assignment: CDR1 SGHRS and CDR2 YFSETQ. The CDR3 totals 19 residues. Specimen: PBMCs. The rearrangement uses TRBV5-1 and TRBJ2-1; the match to TRBD2 covers 14 bases. The clonotype originates from a woman aged 50 to 60 in good health and CMV-seronegative. DNA of the CDR3: TGCGCCAGCAGCTCAGGACTAGCGGGAGGCGATGGTCAACGTAATGAGCAGTTCTTC. It codes for CASSSGLAGGDGQRNEQFF.